These T cell receptor beta chains were read from a single sample in a study of cytomegalovirus exposure and HLA in healthy donors. Sequencing used immunoSEQ multiplex PCR; TCRdb keeps in-frame clones, though not all of them. The table records over 150,000 clones, about three quarters of them present only once. Sequences were obtained from PBMCs. The receptors were sampled from an older woman in good health and CMV-seropositive. The CDR3 runs from the conserved cysteine through the conserved F or W. Size is stated for part of the rows, as once, few or many counts, or as a class when the clone is expanded.

CDR3: CASSLLSPLSDPSYEQYF
size: -
V: TRBV5-1
J: TRBJ2-7

CDR3: CASTQAGTSGAPSSYEQYF
size: -
V: TRBV27
J: TRBJ2-7

CDR3: CASSDGTSDYNEQFF
size: once
V: TRBV4-1
J: TRBJ2-1

CDR3: CASSNPLTGLGDEKLFF
size: -
V: TRBV21-1
J: TRBJ1-4

CDR3: CSVVGGASSYNEQFF
size: -
V: TRBV29-1
J: TRBJ2-1

CDR3: CASSPDRVSGYTF
size: -
V: TRBV4-3
J: TRBJ1-2

CDR3: CASRRRRDRGLSPLHF
size: -
V: TRBV10-1
J: TRBJ1-6

CDR3: CASSLSGQGTTNEKLFF
size: -
V: TRBV5-1
J: TRBJ1-4

CDR3: CASSPAGGGGYGYTF
size: -
V: TRBV7-3
J: TRBJ1-2

CDR3: CASSGREGGYTF
size: -
V: TRBV5-1
J: TRBJ1-2

CDR3: CASSRRLAGTYEQYF
size: -
V: TRBV19
J: TRBJ2-7

CDR3: CASSEFSGRTSDTQYF
size: -
V: TRBV2
J: TRBJ2-3

CDR3: CASSSRTSGGLLYNEQFF
size: -
V: TRBV21-1
J: TRBJ2-1

CDR3: CASSLGAVAGTDTQYF
size: few
V: TRBV5-5
J: TRBJ2-3

CDR3: CASSVERGTGELFF
size: -
V: TRBV6-4
J: TRBJ2-2

CDR3: CASSLMGDGSFAYEQYF
size: -
V: TRBV7-9
J: TRBJ2-7

CDR3: CSAEVAATETQYF
size: -
V: TRBV29-1
J: TRBJ2-5

CDR3: CASSPHQRESSYNEQFF
size: -
V: TRBV9
J: TRBJ2-1

CDR3: CASSQKEEQSYEQYF
size: -
V: TRBV23-1
J: TRBJ2-7

CDR3: CAISEWEGVSYGYTF
size: -
V: TRBV10-3
J: TRBJ1-2

CDR3: CASSLFMTEAFF
size: -
V: TRBV7-9
J: TRBJ1-1

CDR3: CASSLGRDQPQHF
size: -
V: TRBV11-2
J: TRBJ1-5

CDR3: CASRRTTLNEQFF
size: -
V: TRBV6-5
J: TRBJ2-1

CDR3: CASNLKRNTEAFF
size: -
V: TRBV19
J: TRBJ1-1

CDR3: CASSRDWSMNTEAFF
size: -
V: TRBV6-4
J: TRBJ1-1

CDR3: CASSSVIDSYEQYF
size: -
V: TRBV5-4
J: TRBJ2-7

CDR3: CASHRDSHSYEQYF
size: few
V: TRBV5-1
J: TRBJ2-7

CDR3: CASSSPQGRETQYF
size: -
V: TRBV5-1
J: TRBJ2-5

CDR3: CASSATSGQTYNEQFF
size: few
V: TRBV9
J: TRBJ2-1

CDR3: CASSEQGVGYTF
size: -
V: TRBV6-1
J: TRBJ1-2

CDR3: CASSVRDSGLFF
size: -
V: TRBV6-1
J: TRBJ1-4

CDR3: CASSGDRGADTQYF
size: -
V: TRBV7-2
J: TRBJ2-3

CDR3: CASSQAPKGGPPSGNTIYF
size: few
V: TRBV4-1
J: TRBJ1-3

CDR3: CASSEGWGDTGELFF
size: -
V: TRBV6-1
J: TRBJ2-2

CDR3: CASSPRTGRDTEAFF
size: -
V: TRBV18
J: TRBJ1-1

CDR3: CAGSSGFFEAFF
size: -
V: TRBV7-9
J: TRBJ1-1

CDR3: CASSDLPSRVGETQYF
size: -
V: TRBV7-9
J: TRBJ2-5

CDR3: CASSIEGADPNEQFF
size: -
V: TRBV19
J: TRBJ2-1

CDR3: CASKGRGVGNQPQHF
size: -
V: TRBV6-6
J: TRBJ1-5

CDR3: CASSLRTSGVAYNEQFF
size: -
V: TRBV11-2
J: TRBJ2-1

CDR3: CASSSSGSTGGEQYF
size: once
V: TRBV11-2
J: TRBJ2-7

CDR3: CASSRLADTQYF
size: -
V: TRBV7-9
J: TRBJ2-3

CDR3: CAWSHIRDRGTDTQYF
size: -
V: TRBV30
J: TRBJ2-3

CDR3: CASSQSAGGPFDEQFF
size: -
V: TRBV13
J: TRBJ2-1

CDR3: CASSFENGNTIYF
size: -
V: TRBV7-9
J: TRBJ1-3

CDR3: CASSLARPGTYGYTF
size: -
V: TRBV7-2
J: TRBJ1-2

CDR3: CASSNPTGGSDSPLHF
size: once
V: TRBV27
J: TRBJ1-6

CDR3: CASSRTGPTGGYTF
size: few
V: TRBV19
J: TRBJ1-2

CDR3: CASSFDQGANSPLHF
size: -
V: TRBV28
J: TRBJ1-6

CDR3: CASSPGSGNYGYTF
size: few
V: TRBV7-3
J: TRBJ1-2

CDR3: CASSIRGEKLFF
size: -
V: TRBV19
J: TRBJ1-4

CDR3: CASSQEANYGYTF
size: -
V: TRBV6-4
J: TRBJ1-2

CDR3: CASSGASQGLTEAFF
size: -
V: TRBV9
J: TRBJ1-1

CDR3: CSAAQEGYTF
size: -
V: TRBV20-1
J: TRBJ1-2

CDR3: CACQTGGEAFF
size: -
V: TRBV30
J: TRBJ1-1